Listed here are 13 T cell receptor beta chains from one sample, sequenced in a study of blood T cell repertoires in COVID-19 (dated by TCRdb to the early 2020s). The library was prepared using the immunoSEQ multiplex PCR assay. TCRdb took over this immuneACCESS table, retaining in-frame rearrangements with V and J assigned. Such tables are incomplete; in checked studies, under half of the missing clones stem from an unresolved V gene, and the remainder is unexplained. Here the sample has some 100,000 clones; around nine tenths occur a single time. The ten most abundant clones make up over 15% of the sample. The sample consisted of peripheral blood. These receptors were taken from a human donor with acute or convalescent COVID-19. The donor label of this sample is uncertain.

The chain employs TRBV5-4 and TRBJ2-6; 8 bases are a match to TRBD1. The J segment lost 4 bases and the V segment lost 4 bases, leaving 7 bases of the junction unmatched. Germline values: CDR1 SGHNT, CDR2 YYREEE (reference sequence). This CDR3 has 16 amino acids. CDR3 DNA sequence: TGTGCCAGCAGCGCCCGGGACAGGTTCGGGGCCAACGTCCTGACTTTC. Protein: CASSARDRFGANVLTF.

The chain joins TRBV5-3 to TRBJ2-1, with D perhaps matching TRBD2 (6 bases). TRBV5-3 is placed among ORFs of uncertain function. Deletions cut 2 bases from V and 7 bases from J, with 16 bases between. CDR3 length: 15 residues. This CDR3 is CARSLRTWGENEQFF. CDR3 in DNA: TGTGCCAGAAGCTTAAGGACATGGGGGGAGAATGAGCAGTTCTTC.

In DNA form, the CDR3 reads TGTGCCAGCAGCGCCCACAGGGCCGTGGACTCACCCCTCCACTTT. It codes for CASSAHRAVDSPLHF. The V gene is TRBV5-5, the J gene TRBJ1-6, with D tentatively TRBD1 (6 bases). The CDR3 consists of 15 residues. Trimming cost V 4 bases and J 10 bases, with 18 bases left between them. In germline, CDR1 is SGHKS, CDR2 YYEKEE (reference sequence).

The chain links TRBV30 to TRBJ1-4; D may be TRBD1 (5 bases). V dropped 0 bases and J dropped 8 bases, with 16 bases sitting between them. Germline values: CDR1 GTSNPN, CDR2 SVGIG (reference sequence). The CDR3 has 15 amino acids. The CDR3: CAWSVWGTRQEKLFF. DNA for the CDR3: TGTGCCTGGAGTGTATGGGGCACCCGGCAGGAAAAACTGTTTTTT.

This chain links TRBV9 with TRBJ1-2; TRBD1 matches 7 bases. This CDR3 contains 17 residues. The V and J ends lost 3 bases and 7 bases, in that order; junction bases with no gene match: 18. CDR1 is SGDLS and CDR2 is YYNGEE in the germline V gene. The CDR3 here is CASSARGDRQVFGGYTF. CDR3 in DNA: TGTGCCAGCAGCGCCAGGGGGGACAGACAAGTGTTTGGTGGCTACACCTTC.

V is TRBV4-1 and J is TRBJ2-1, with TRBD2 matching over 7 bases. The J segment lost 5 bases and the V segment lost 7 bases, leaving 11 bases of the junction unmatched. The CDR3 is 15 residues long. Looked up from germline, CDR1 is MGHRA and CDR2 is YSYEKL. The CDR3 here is CASTPGTIRNNEQFF. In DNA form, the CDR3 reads TGCGCCAGCACTCCCGGGACTATCCGCAACAATGAGCAGTTCTTC.

The CDR3 loop reads CASSPGLNNEQFF. The CDR3 DNA reads TGTGCCAGCAGCCCGGGTCTGAACAATGAGCAGTTCTTC. This chain joins TRBV27 and TRBJ2-1; D gene uncertain. There are 13 residues in the CDR3. Germline V lookup: CDR1 MNHEY, CDR2 SMNVEV (reference sequence). The V end lost 6 bases, the J end lost 5 bases, and 11 bases lay between the germline ends.

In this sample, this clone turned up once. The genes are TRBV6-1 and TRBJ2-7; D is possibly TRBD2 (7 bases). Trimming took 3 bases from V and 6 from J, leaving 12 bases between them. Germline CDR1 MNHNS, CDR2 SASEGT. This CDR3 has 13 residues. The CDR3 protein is CASSERGGLEQYF. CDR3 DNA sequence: TGTGCCAGCAGTGAGAGGGGGGGGCTCGAGCAGTACTTC.

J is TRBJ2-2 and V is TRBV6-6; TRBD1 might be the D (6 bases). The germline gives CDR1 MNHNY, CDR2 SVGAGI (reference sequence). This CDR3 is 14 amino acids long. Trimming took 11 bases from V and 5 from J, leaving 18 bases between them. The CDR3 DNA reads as TGTGCCTCCTCATCCCAGGGGTGGACCGGGGAGCTGTTTTTT. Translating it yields CASSSQGWTGELFF.

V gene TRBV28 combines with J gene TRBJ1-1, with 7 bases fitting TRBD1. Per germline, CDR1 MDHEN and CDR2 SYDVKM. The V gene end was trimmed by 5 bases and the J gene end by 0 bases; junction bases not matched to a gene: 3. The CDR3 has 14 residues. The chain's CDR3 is CASSTQGMNTEAFF. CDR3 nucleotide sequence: TGTGCCAGCAGTACACAGGGGATGAACACTGAAGCTTTCTTT.

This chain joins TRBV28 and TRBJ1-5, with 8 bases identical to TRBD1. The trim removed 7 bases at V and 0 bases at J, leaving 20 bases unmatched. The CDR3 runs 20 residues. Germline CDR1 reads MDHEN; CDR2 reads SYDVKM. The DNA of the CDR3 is TGTGCCAGCACTCGATACAGGGGGACGAGGGAGGACAATAGCAATCAGCCCCAGCATTTT. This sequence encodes CASTRYRGTREDNSNQPQHF.

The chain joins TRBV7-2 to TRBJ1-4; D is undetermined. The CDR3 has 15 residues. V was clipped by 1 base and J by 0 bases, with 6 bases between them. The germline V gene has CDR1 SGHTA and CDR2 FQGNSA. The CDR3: CASSLELATNEKLFF. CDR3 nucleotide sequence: TGTGCCAGCAGCTTAGAACTTGCAACTAATGAAAAACTGTTTTTT. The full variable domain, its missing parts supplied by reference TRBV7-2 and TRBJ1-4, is GAGVSQSPSNKVTEKGKDVELRCDPISGHTALYWYRQSLGQGLEFLIYFQGNSAPDKSGLPSDRFSAERTGGSVSTLTIQRTQQEDSAVYLCASSLELATNEKLFFGSGTQLSVL.

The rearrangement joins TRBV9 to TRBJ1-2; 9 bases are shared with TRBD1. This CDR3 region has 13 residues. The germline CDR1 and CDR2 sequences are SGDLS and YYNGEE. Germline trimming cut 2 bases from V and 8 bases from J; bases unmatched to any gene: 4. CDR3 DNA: TGTGCCAGCAGCGTGGACAGGGGAGACGGCTACACCTTC. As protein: CASSVDRGDGYTF.